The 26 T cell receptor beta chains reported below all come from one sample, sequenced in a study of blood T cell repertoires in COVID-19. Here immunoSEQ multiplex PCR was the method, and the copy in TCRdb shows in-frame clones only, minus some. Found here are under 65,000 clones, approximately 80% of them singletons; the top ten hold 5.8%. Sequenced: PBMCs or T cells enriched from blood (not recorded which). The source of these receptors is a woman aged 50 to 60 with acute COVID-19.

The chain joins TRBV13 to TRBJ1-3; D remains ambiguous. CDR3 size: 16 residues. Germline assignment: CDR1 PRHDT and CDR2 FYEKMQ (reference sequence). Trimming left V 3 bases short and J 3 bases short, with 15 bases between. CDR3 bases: TGTGCCAGCAGCTTTTCCCCTCGGGCGGGTGGAAACACCATATATTTT. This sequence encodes CASSFSPRAGGNTIYF. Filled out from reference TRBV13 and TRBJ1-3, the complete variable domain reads AAGVIQSPRHLIKEKRETATLKCYPIPRHDTVYWYQQGPGQDPQFLISFYEKMQSDKGSIPDRFSAQQFSDYHSELNMSSLELGDSALYFCASSFSPRAGGNTIYFGEGSWLTVV.

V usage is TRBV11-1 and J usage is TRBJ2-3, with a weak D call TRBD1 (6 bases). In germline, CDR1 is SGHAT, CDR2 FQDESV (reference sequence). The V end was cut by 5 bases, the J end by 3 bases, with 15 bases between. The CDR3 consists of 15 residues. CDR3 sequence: CASSLGNRETDTQYF. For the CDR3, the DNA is TGTGCCAGCAGCCTAGGCAACAGGGAAACAGATACGCAGTATTTT.

Written as DNA, the CDR3 is TGTGCCAGCAGCTTAGTTCTGGCAGGTCACACTGAAGCTTTCTTT. As protein: CASSLVLAGHTEAFF. This rearrangement joins TRBV11-2 to TRBJ1-1; D unclear. This CDR3 spans 15 amino acids. CDR1 is SGHAT, CDR2 FQNNGV, per germline. V lost 1 base and J lost 3, with 12 bases in between. Combining the CDR3 with reference TRBV11-2 and TRBJ1-1 gives the whole variable domain EAGVAQSPRYKIIEKRQSVAFWCNPISGHATLYWYQQILGQGPKLLIQFQNNGVVDDSQLPKDRFSAERLKGVDSTLKIQPAKLEDSAVYLCASSLVLAGHTEAFFGQGTRLTVV.

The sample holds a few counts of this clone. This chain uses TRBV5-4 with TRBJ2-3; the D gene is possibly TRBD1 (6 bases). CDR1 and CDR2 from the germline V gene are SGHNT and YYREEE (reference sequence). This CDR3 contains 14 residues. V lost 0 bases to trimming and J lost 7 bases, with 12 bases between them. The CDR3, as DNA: TGTGCCAGCAGCTTGGCTACCCAGGGGAATACGCAGTATTTT. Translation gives CASSLATQGNTQYF.

Here the CDR3 reads CASSLGQVETQYF. Written as DNA, the CDR3 is TGTGCCAGCAGCTTGGGACAGGTAGAGACCCAGTACTTC. The chain carries TRBV5-5 and TRBJ2-5; tentatively, D is TRBD1 (6 bases). The CDR3 is made up of 13 amino acids. The V and J ends lost 0 bases and 4 bases respectively, with 7 bases between them. Per germline, CDR1 SGHKS and CDR2 YYEKEE (reference sequence).

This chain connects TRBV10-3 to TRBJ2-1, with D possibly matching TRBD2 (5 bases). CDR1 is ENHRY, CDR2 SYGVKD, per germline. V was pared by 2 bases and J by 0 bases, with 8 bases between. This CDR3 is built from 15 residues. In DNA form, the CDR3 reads TGTGCCATCAGTGAGGGTGGGAGCTCCTACAATGAGCAGTTCTTC. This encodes CAISEGGSSYNEQFF.

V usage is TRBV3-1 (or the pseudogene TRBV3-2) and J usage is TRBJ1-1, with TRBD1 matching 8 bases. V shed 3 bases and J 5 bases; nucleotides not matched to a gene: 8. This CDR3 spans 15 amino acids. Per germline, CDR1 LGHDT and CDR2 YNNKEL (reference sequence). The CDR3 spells CASSHPRQGRTEAFF. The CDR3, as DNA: TGTGCCAGCAGCCACCCTCGACAGGGGAGGACTGAAGCTTTCTTT.

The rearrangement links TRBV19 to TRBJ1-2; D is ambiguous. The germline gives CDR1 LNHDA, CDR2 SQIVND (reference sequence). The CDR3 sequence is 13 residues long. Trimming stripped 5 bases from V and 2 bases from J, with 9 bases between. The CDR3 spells CASSSRGNYGYTF. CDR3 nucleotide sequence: TGTGCCAGTAGTTCTCGGGGAAACTATGGCTACACCTTC.

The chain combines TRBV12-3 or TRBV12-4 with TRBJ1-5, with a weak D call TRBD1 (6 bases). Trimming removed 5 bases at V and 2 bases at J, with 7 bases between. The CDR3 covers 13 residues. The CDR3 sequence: CASSRQGNQPQHF. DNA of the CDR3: TGTGCCAGCAGTCGACAGGGCAATCAGCCCCAGCATTTT.

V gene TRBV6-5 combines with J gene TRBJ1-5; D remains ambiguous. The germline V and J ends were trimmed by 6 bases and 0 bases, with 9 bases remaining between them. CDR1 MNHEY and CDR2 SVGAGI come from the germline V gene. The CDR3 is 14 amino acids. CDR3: CASRYSYSNQPQHF. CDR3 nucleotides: TGTGCCAGCAGGTATAGTTATAGCAATCAGCCCCAGCATTTT.

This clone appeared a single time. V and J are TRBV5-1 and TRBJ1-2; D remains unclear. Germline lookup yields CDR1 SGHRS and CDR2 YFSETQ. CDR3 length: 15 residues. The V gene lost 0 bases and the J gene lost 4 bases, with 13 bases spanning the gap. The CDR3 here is CASSLASLQTYGYTF. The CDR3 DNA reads TGCGCCAGCAGCTTGGCCTCATTACAGACCTATGGCTACACCTTC.

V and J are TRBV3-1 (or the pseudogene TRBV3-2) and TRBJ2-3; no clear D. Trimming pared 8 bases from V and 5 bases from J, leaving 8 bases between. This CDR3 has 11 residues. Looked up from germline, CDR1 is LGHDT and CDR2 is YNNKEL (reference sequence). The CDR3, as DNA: TGTGCCAGCTCTGCGGTAGATACGCAGTATTTT. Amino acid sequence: CASSAVDTQYF.

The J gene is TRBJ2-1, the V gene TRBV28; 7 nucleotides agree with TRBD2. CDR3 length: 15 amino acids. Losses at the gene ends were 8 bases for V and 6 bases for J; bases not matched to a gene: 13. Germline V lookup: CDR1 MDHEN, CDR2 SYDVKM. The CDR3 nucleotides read TGTGCCAGCCCTCCAAAGCGGGGCGCATCCAATGAGCAGTTCTTC. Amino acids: CASPPKRGASNEQFF.

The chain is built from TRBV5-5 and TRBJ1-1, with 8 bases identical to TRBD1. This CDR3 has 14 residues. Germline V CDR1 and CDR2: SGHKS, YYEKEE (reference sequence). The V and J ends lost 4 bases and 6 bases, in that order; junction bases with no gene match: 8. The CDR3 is CASSRTGQGSEAFF. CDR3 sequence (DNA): TGTGCCAGCAGCCGAACCGGACAGGGCTCTGAAGCTTTCTTT.

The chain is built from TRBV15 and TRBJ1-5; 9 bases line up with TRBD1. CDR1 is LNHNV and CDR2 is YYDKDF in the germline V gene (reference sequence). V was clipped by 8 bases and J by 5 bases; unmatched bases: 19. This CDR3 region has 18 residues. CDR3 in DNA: TGTGCCACCCGGCCCCGGACAGGGGACTCTAAACTATATCAGCCCCAGCATTTT. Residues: CATRPRTGDSKLYQPQHF. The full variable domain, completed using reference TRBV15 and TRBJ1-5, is DAMVIQNPRYQVTQFGKPVTLSCSQTLNHNVMYWYQQKSSQAPKLLFHYYDKDFNNEADTPDNFQSRRPNTSFCFLDIRSPGLGDTAMYLCATRPRTGDSKLYQPQHFGDGTRLSIL.

The CDR3 loop reads CASSPDRAEEKLFF. CDR3 nucleotide sequence: TGTGCCAGCAGCCCAGACAGGGCGGAGGAAAAACTGTTTTTT. This chain connects TRBV5-4 to TRBJ1-4, with 7 bases identical to TRBD1. The CDR3 contains 14 residues. V lost 4 bases to trimming and J lost 8 bases; unmatched junction nucleotides: 8. CDR1 and CDR2 from the germline V gene are SGHNT and YYREEE (reference sequence).

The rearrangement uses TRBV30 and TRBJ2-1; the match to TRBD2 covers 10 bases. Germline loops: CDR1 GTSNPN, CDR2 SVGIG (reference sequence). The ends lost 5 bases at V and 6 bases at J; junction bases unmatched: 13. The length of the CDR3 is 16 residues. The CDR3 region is CAWSTPYQRGGNEQFF. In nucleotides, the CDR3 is TGTGCCTGGTCCACCCCCTATCAGCGGGGGGGCAATGAGCAGTTCTTC.

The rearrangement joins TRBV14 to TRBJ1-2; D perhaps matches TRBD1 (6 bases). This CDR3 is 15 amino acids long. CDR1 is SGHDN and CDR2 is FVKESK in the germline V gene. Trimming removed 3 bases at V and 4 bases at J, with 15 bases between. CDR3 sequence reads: CASSHLPGQSYGYTF. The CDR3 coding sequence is TGTGCCAGCAGCCACCTCCCCGGACAGTCCTATGGCTACACCTTC.

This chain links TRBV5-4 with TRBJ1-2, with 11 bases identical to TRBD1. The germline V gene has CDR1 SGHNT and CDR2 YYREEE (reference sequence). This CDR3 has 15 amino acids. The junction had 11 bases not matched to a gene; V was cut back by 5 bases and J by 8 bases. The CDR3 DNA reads TGTGCCAGCAGAAAGCCGGGACAGGGGGAGGAAGGCTACACCTTC. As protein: CASRKPGQGEEGYTF.

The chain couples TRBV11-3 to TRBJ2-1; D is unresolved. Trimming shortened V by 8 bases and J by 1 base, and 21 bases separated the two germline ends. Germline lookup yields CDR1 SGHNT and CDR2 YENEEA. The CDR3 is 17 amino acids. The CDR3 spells CASGRRVLRNSYNEQFF. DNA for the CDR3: TGTGCCAGCGGTCGACGGGTGCTTCGGAATTCCTACAATGAGCAGTTCTTC.

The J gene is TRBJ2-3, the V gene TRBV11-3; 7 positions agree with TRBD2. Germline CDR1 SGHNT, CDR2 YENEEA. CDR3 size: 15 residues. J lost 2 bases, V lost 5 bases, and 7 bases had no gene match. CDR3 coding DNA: TGTGCCAGCAGCCGAAGGCGGGGGAACACAGATACGCAGTATTTT. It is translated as CASSRRRGNTDTQYF.

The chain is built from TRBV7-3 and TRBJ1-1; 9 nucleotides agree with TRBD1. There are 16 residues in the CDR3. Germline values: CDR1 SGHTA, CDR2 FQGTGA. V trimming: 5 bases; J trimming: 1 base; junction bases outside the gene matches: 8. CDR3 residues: CASSPQVGQGNTEAFF. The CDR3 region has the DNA TGTGCCAGCAGCCCCCAAGTGGGACAGGGGAACACTGAAGCTTTCTTT.

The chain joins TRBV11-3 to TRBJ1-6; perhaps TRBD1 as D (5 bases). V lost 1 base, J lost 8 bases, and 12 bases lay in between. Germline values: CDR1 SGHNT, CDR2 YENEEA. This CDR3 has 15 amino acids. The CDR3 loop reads CASSLVAGRDSPLHF. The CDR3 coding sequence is TGTGCCAGCAGCTTAGTGGCGGGGCGCGATTCACCCCTCCACTTT.

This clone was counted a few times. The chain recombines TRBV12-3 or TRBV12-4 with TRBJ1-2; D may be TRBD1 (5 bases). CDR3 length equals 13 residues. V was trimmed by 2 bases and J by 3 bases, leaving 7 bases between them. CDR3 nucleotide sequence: TGTGCCAGCAGTTTATCACAGGACTATGGCTACACCTTC. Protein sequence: CASSLSQDYGYTF.

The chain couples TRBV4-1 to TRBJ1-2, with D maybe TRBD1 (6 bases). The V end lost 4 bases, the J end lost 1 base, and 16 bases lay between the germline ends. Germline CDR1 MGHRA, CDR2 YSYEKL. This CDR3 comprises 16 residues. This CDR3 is CASSRVFKDSNYGYTF. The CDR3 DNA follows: TGCGCCAGCAGCCGCGTCTTCAAGGACAGTAACTATGGCTACACCTTC.

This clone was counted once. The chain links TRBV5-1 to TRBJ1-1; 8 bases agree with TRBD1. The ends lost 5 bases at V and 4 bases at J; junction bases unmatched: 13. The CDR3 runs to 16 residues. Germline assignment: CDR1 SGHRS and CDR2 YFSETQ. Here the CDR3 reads CASSPLPGQVSTEAFF. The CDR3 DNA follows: TGCGCCAGCAGTCCTTTGCCGGGACAGGTTAGCACTGAAGCTTTCTTT.